Below, 11 T cell receptor beta chains from the same sample are listed, as sequenced in a study of blood T cells in healthy people across ages (dated by TCRdb to between 2015 and 2016). Library construction relied on 5' RACE. Sequencing took place on an Illumina HiSeq 2500. The second PCR ran for about 6 to 12 cycles and used a J-beta primer mix along with a sample-barcoded 5' primer. The public sequencing data were trimmed at Q25 with fastp and processed into clonotypes with MiXCR by TCRdb, which kept only in-frame beta chains. Rows merge per CDR3 protein into single entries with the most common DNA and genes. The sample table contains approximately 810,000 distinct CDR3 sequences; only one count was recorded for more than 25% of them. The ten top clones hold around 16% of the sample. Sequencing was done on a sample of blood. These TCRs come from a woman aged 80 or over in good health.

This chain joins TRBV29-1 and TRBJ1-3; D uncertain. The CDR3 is 12 amino acids. The germline gives CDR1 SQVTM, CDR2 ANQGSEA. Between the trimmed V and J ends, which lost 6 bases and 0 bases, there was a span of 6 bases. The CDR3 nucleotides read TGCAGCGTGATCAGCTCTGGAAACACCATATATTTT. This codes for CSVISSGNTIYF.

This clonotype was counted at least ten times. The chain joins TRBV7-9 to TRBJ2-7; 9 bases are a match to TRBD1. CDR3 length: 15 amino acids. Germline V gene sequence: CDR1 SEHNR, CDR2 FQNEAQ (reference sequence). J was trimmed by 5 bases and V by 1 base; bases with no gene match: 6. The CDR3 DNA is TGTGCCAGCAGCTTAGTACAGGGGGCGCGTAACGAGCAGTACTTC. This gives the protein CASSLVQGARNEQYF.

The chain employs TRBV19 and TRBJ2-1, with TRBD1 identical over 12 bases. Unmatched junction bases numbered 5, after V lost 8 bases and J lost 3 bases. The CDR3 loop spans 15 amino acids. From germline, CDR1 is LNHDA and CDR2 SQIVND (reference sequence). The CDR3 reads CASGTGGIFYNEQFF. The CDR3 DNA is TGTGCCAGTGGGACAGGGGGCATTTTCTACAATGAGCAGTTCTTC.

This clonotype was counted between two and nine times. V and J are TRBV6-6 and TRBJ1-6; 8 bases map to TRBD1. The CDR3 consists of 16 residues. Germline lookup yields CDR1 MNHNY and CDR2 SVGAGI (reference sequence). V gave up 0 bases and J gave up 7 bases; unmatched junction bases: 5. CDR3 bases: TGTGCCAGCAGTTACTCATCAGGGGGCGGAAATTCACCCCTCCACTTT. Translation: CASSYSSGGGNSPLHF.

This clonotype was counted only a few times. This chain joins TRBV7-2 and TRBJ2-5; 12 positions agree with TRBD2. The germline V gene encodes CDR1 SGHTA and CDR2 FQGNSA. The CDR3 is 17 amino acids. The ends lost 0 bases at V and 2 bases at J; junction bases unmatched: 4. CDR3 sequence: CASSLARLAGGQETQYF. The CDR3 DNA reads as TGTGCCAGCAGCTTAGCGCGGCTAGCGGGGGGGCAAGAGACCCAGTACTTC. The full variable domain, completed using reference TRBV7-2 and TRBJ2-5, is GAGVSQSPSNKVTEKGKDVELRCDPISGHTALYWYRQSLGQGLEFLIYFQGNSAPDKSGLPSDRFSAERTGGSVSTLTIQRTQQEDSAVYLCASSLARLAGGQETQYFGPGTRLLVL.

Of note for this clonotype: Since a much larger clone is just one base distant, this may be a read error. The J gene is TRBJ2-5, the V gene TRBV11-2; 8 bases are shared with TRBD2. The CDR3 sequence is 15 residues long. J lost 11 bases, V lost 0 bases, and 11 bases had no gene match. Germline V lookup: CDR1 SGHAT, CDR2 FQNNGV. The CDR3 sequence is CASSLDRRGAGEQYF. Written as DNA, the CDR3 is TGTGCCAGCAGCTTAGATAGGCGGGGGGCTGGTGAGCAGTACTTC.

This clonotype was seen a few times. The chain is built from TRBV9 and TRBJ1-6, with D unresolved. Per germline, CDR1 SGDLS and CDR2 YYNGEE. This CDR3 has 15 residues. Trimming removed 6 bases from V and 6 bases from J, with 16 bases in between. In DNA, the CDR3 is TGTGCCAGCACCGAGGGCAGGATCGGTAATTCACCCCTCCACTTT. It is translated as CASTEGRIGNSPLHF.

This chain connects TRBV12-3 or TRBV12-4 to TRBJ2-3, with 8 bases matching TRBD2. The CDR3 extends over 15 amino acids. V shed 6 bases, J shed 11 bases, and the junction held 16 bases outside the gene matches. This CDR3 reads CASSSFGGATDVQYF. The CDR3 DNA sequence: TGTGCCAGCAGCTCGTTCGGGGGGGCCACAGATGTGCAGTATTTT.

The rearrangement links TRBV11-2 to TRBJ1-1; D uncertain. Between the trimmed V and J ends, which lost 2 bases and 9 bases, there was a span of 13 bases. The germline V gene has CDR1 SGHAT and CDR2 FQNNGV. CDR3 length: 13 residues. The CDR3 bases are TGTGCCAGCAGCTTAAGCGGGTCCCAGAAAGCTTTCTTT. It yields the protein CASSLSGSQKAFF.

The chain carries TRBV15 and TRBJ2-1, with a weak D call TRBD2 (6 bases). The J call may be incorrect, as the DNA end agrees better with TRBJ2-7. CDR1 and CDR2 (germline): LNHNV, YYDKDF (reference sequence). The CDR3 extends over 16 amino acids. CDR3 in amino acids: CATSRDGGSSYNEQYF. CDR3 DNA: TGTGCCACCAGCAGGGATGGGGGGAGCTCCTACAATGAGCAGTACTTC.

This clonotype was seen at least ten times. The rearrangement links TRBV7-9 to TRBJ2-3; D is unresolved. This CDR3 contains 14 residues. Deletions cut 1 base from V and 6 bases from J, with 11 bases between. Per germline, CDR1 SEHNR and CDR2 FQNEAQ (reference sequence). CDR3 amino acids: CASSLGTTPDTQYF. In nucleotides, the CDR3 is TGTGCCAGCAGCTTAGGGACCACCCCCGATACGCAGTATTTT.